The TCR beta chain under discussion was sequenced for a study of Graves' ophthalmopathy and Graves' hyperthyroidism. This clonotype was observed many times. Ophthalmopathy donors showed moderate-to-severe activity, CAS ≥3, NOSPECS ≥4 and a duration under 3 months. Uncontrolled infections, pregnancy, lactation or other autoimmune diseases led to patient exclusion. Diagnoses were established from clinical symptoms, serum thyroxine, TRAb, thyroid ultrasound and orbital computed tomography. The PBMCs used were ones drawn from about 9.3 ml of fresh peripheral blood. The authors amplified TCR beta CDR3 regions, and they did so from RNA transcripts for repertoire sequencing. First-round RT-PCR employed HTBI primers, with a second-round multiplex PCR after it. Each CDR3 protein is one row after TCRdb ran MiXCR on the multiplex PCR reads. The data show a few hundred thousand distinct CDR3 sequences, with 20% to 25% seen just once and about 40% held by the top ten.

The sample was peripheral blood. The clonotype was recovered from a woman in her forties or fifties with Graves' ophthalmopathy.

This chain's CDR3 is CASLAVTAGEQYF. The CDR3 DNA reads as TGTGCCAGCTTGGCGGTTACGGCGGGCGAGCAGTACTTC. This chain links TRBV28 with TRBJ2-7; a weak D match, TRBD2 (5 bases). The germline V gene encodes CDR1 MDHEN and CDR2 SYDVKM. The V gene lost 8 bases and the J gene lost 6 bases, with 17 bases spanning the gap. The CDR3 consists of 13 residues.